Shown below are 14 T cell receptor beta chains from a single sample sequenced in a study of multiple sclerosis patients with progressive multifocal leukoencephalopathy. Method: immunoSEQ multiplex PCR; TCRdb's copy keeps in-frame clones and lacks some. The sample has 25,000 to 35,000 clones; about 92% are singletons. Described time point: before natalizumab initiation. The specimen sequenced was PBMCs. Receptors were obtained from a man younger than 40 with multiple sclerosis.

The chain employs TRBV11-2 and TRBJ2-1; 10 nucleotides match TRBD2. CDR1 is SGHAT, CDR2 FQNNGV, per germline. The CDR3 has 17 amino acids. The V gene end was trimmed by 5 bases and the J gene end by 1 base; junction bases not matched to a gene: 8. The chain's CDR3 is CASSKILAGGSYNEQFF. The CDR3 nucleotides are TGTGCCAGCAGCAAGATTTTAGCGGGAGGATCCTACAATGAGCAGTTCTTC.

This clone occurred a few times. The V gene is TRBV10-3, the J gene TRBJ1-1; D is undetermined. The CDR3 is 13 residues long. Germline V lookup: CDR1 ENHRY, CDR2 SYGVKD. V shed 4 bases and J shed 6 bases, with 12 bases lying between them. The DNA of the CDR3 is TGTGCCATCAGTGCGAAGGGTATGGCTGAAGCTTTCTTT. Amino acids: CAISAKGMAEAFF.

J is TRBJ1-5 and V is TRBV19; no clear D gene. CDR1 is LNHDA, CDR2 SQIVND, per germline (reference sequence). The CDR3 is 14 residues long. With 4 bases removed from V and 4 bases from J, the gap between germline ends came to 11 bases. In DNA, the CDR3 is TGTGCCAGTAGTAGGCCCGAAGGAAATCAGCCCCAGCATTTT. As protein: CASSRPEGNQPQHF.

The rearrangement links TRBV5-5 to TRBJ1-2; maybe TRBD1 (5 bases). V lost 0 bases and J lost 4, with 19 bases in between. The CDR3 consists of 17 residues. Germline V gives CDR1 SGHKS, CDR2 YYEKEE (reference sequence). CDR3 coding DNA: TGTGCCAGCAGCTTGGGTGGGGCATATATTGGGGCCTATGGCTACACCTTC. It translates to CASSLGGAYIGAYGYTF.

The chain combines TRBV6-6 with TRBJ1-5, with D uncertain. With 0 bases removed from V and 3 bases from J, the gap between germline ends came to 12 bases. Germline-derived CDR1 and CDR2 are MNHNY and SVGAGI (reference sequence). The CDR3 spans 16 residues. This CDR3 reads CASSYSTRHLNQPQHF. The CDR3 region has the DNA TGTGCCAGCAGTTACTCGACACGTCACCTCAATCAGCCCCAGCATTTT.

CDR3 nucleotide sequence: TGTGCCAGTAGTATTAGCAGTAACTATGGCTACACCTTC. It encodes CASSISSNYGYTF. V usage is TRBV19 and J usage is TRBJ1-2; D gene ambiguous. The CDR3 totals 13 residues. Trimming stripped 3 bases from V and 1 base from J, with 6 bases between. The germline V gene has CDR1 LNHDA and CDR2 SQIVND (reference sequence).

The chain combines TRBV19 with TRBJ1-4; 8 bases map to TRBD1. The CDR3 consists of 15 residues. Germline V gene lookup returns CDR1 LNHDA and CDR2 SQIVND (reference sequence). V shed 6 bases, J shed 6 bases, and the junction held 9 bases outside the gene matches. The CDR3 nucleotides are TGTGCCAGTAGGGACGGACAGGGAGGGGATGAAAAACTGTTTTTT. Encoded protein: CASRDGQGGDEKLFF.

This clone appeared once. The chain has TRBV15 and TRBJ1-6; TRBD1 might be the D (5 bases). The CDR3 is made up of 14 amino acids. V lost 1 base to trimming and J lost 8 bases, with 9 bases between them. The V gene's germline CDR1 is LNHNV and CDR2 YYDKDF (reference sequence). The CDR3: CATSRARQYSPLHF. In DNA, the CDR3 is TGTGCCACCAGCAGAGCCCGACAGTATTCACCCCTCCACTTT.

V is TRBV9 and J is TRBJ2-7; D tentatively reads TRBD1 or TRBD2 (5 bases each). The CDR3 is made up of 15 amino acids. V dropped 2 bases and J dropped 1 base, with 13 bases sitting between them. CDR1 is SGDLS and CDR2 is YYNGEE in the germline V gene. CDR3 sequence: CASSVTGTASYEQYF. The CDR3 coding sequence is TGTGCCAGCAGCGTCACCGGGACCGCATCCTACGAGCAGTACTTC.

This chain uses TRBV14 with TRBJ2-1; D is perhaps TRBD1 (5 bases). Trimming took off 4 bases at V and 8 bases at J, with 15 bases between the two ends. This CDR3 is 14 amino acids long. The germline V gene has CDR1 SGHDN and CDR2 FVKESK. In nucleotides, the CDR3 is TGTGCCAGCAGCCTTCCCCAGGGAATCCATGAGCAGTTCTTC. It codes for CASSLPQGIHEQFF.

The chain uses TRBV25-1 and TRBJ2-7, with D possibly being TRBD2 (5 bases). CDR1 and CDR2 (germline): MGHDK, SYGVNS. The CDR3 sequence is 15 residues long. Trimming cost V 3 bases and J 3 bases, with 15 bases left between them. This CDR3 reads CASSDLRTGGYEQYF. The CDR3 bases are TGTGCCAGCAGTGACCTCCGGACCGGAGGCTACGAGCAGTACTTC.

V gene TRBV4-1 combines with J gene TRBJ1-1, with D tentatively TRBD1 (5 bases). The V gene lost 1 base and the J gene lost 4 bases, with 10 bases spanning the gap. The CDR3 extends over 14 amino acids. Germline lookup yields CDR1 MGHRA and CDR2 YSYEKL. CDR3 region: CASSQVEGSTEAFF. The CDR3 DNA reads as TGCGCCAGCAGCCAAGTCGAGGGGAGCACTGAAGCTTTCTTT.

The rearrangement joins TRBV7-9 to TRBJ2-7; the D gene is possibly TRBD1 (5 bases). Germline values: CDR1 SEHNR, CDR2 FQNEAQ (reference sequence). The CDR3 is 12 amino acids. V was clipped by 5 bases and J by 5 bases, with 10 bases between them. CDR3 residues: CASSPGRDEQYV. The CDR3 coding sequence is TGTGCCAGCAGCCCAGGCAGGGACGAGCAGTACGTC.

The genes are TRBV6-5 and TRBJ2-2, with 8 bases fitting TRBD1. The germline CDR1 and CDR2 sequences are MNHEY and SVGAGI. This CDR3 comprises 14 residues. V was clipped by 5 bases and J by 4 bases; unmatched bases: 3. The CDR3 spells CASSRTGRTGELFF. The DNA for the CDR3 is TGTGCCAGCAGTCGGACAGGGCGCACCGGGGAGCTGTTTTTT.